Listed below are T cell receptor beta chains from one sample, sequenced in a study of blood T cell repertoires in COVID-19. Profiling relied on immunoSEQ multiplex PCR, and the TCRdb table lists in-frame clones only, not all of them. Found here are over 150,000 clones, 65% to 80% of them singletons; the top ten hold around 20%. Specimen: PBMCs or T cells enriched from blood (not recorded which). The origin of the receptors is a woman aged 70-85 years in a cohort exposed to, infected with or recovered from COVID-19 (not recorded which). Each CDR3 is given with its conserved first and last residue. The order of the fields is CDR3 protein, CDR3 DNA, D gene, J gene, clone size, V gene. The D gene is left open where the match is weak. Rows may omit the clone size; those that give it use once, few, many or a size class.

cdr3_aa: CASSLGQGAILETQYF
cdr3_nt: TGTGCCAGCAGCTTAGGTCAGGGGGCGATCTTAGAGACCCAGTACTTC
d_call: TRBD1
j_call: TRBJ2-5
clone_size: -
v_call: TRBV7-9

cdr3_aa: CASSPVGTGPTEAFF
cdr3_nt: TGTGCCAGCAGTCCCGTCGGGACAGGGCCCACTGAAGCTTTCTTT
d_call: TRBD1
j_call: TRBJ1-1
clone_size: -
v_call: TRBV28

cdr3_aa: CAWSVGGSPYEQYF
cdr3_nt: TGTGCCTGGAGTGTAGGTGGGAGCCCCTACGAGCAGTACTTC
d_call: -
j_call: TRBJ2-7
clone_size: -
v_call: TRBV30

cdr3_aa: CAISETSGRAEQFF
cdr3_nt: TGTGCCATCAGTGAGACTAGCGGGAGGGCCGAGCAGTTCTTC
d_call: TRBD2
j_call: TRBJ2-1
clone_size: few
v_call: TRBV10-3

cdr3_aa: CASSFSGNQPQHF
cdr3_nt: TGTGCCAGCAGCTTCTCGGGCAATCAGCCCCAGCATTTT
d_call: -
j_call: TRBJ1-5
clone_size: -
v_call: TRBV7-9

cdr3_aa: CASSRNQVFQGAGELFF
cdr3_nt: TGCGCCAGCAGCCGAAATCAGGTTTTTCAAGGGGCCGGGGAGCTGTTTTTT
d_call: -
j_call: TRBJ2-2
clone_size: -
v_call: TRBV5-1

cdr3_aa: CASSRNQLAGVYEQYF
cdr3_nt: TGTGCCAGCAGTCGAAATCAACTAGCGGGAGTCTACGAGCAGTACTTC
d_call: TRBD2
j_call: TRBJ2-7
clone_size: -
v_call: TRBV2

cdr3_aa: CASSPYGYTF
cdr3_nt: TGTGCCAGCAGTCCATATGGCTACACCTTC
d_call: -
j_call: TRBJ1-2
clone_size: -
v_call: TRBV2

cdr3_aa: CASSFWGRVAFMPWADNEQFF
cdr3_nt: TGTGCCAGCAGTTTTTGGGGCAGGGTGGCGTTCATGCCGTGGGCGGACAATGAGCAGTTCTTC
d_call: -
j_call: TRBJ2-1
clone_size: -
v_call: TRBV28

cdr3_aa: CASARSGAHTEAFF
cdr3_nt: TGTGCCAGCGCTCGTTCAGGGGCACACACTGAAGCTTTCTTT
d_call: -
j_call: TRBJ1-1
clone_size: -
v_call: TRBV27

cdr3_aa: CASSLDQARSNYGYTF
cdr3_nt: TGTGCCAGCAGCTTGGATCAGGCCCGATCCAACTATGGCTACACCTTC
d_call: -
j_call: TRBJ1-2
clone_size: -
v_call: TRBV11-2

cdr3_aa: CASSLTRTGGYEKLFF
cdr3_nt: TGTGCCAGCAGCCTAACTCGGACAGGGGGTTATGAAAAACTGTTTTTT
d_call: TRBD1
j_call: TRBJ1-4
clone_size: -
v_call: TRBV9

cdr3_aa: CASTTPGTGVGTAQFF
cdr3_nt: TGTGCCAGCACCACCCCCGGGACAGGGGTCGGAACGGCGCAGTTCTTC
d_call: TRBD1
j_call: TRBJ2-1
clone_size: once
v_call: TRBV28

cdr3_aa: CASSRLAGAGTGELFF
cdr3_nt: TGTGCCAGCAGCAGACTAGCGGGAGCCGGAACCGGGGAGCTGTTTTTT
d_call: TRBD2
j_call: TRBJ2-2
clone_size: -
v_call: TRBV7-9

cdr3_aa: CASSGGLGSYNEQFF
cdr3_nt: TGCGCCAGCAGCGGGGGACTAGGGTCCTACAATGAGCAGTTCTTC
d_call: TRBD2
j_call: TRBJ2-1
clone_size: -
v_call: TRBV5-1

cdr3_aa: CASSLDGTSNNEQFF
cdr3_nt: TGTGCCAGCAGCTTAGACGGGACTTCCAACAATGAGCAGTTCTTC
d_call: -
j_call: TRBJ2-1
clone_size: -
v_call: TRBV7-3

cdr3_aa: CASKFREANEQFF
cdr3_nt: TGTGCCAGCAAGTTCCGGGAGGCCAATGAGCAGTTCTTC
d_call: TRBD2
j_call: TRBJ2-1
clone_size: -
v_call: TRBV12-3/TRBV12-4

cdr3_aa: CASSLRVSGELFF
cdr3_nt: TGCGCCAGCAGCTTGCGGGTATCCGGGGAGCTGTTTTTT
d_call: -
j_call: TRBJ2-2
clone_size: many
v_call: TRBV5-1

cdr3_aa: CASSLQGYGYTF
cdr3_nt: TGCGCCAGCAGCTTACAGGGGTATGGCTACACCTTC
d_call: TRBD1
j_call: TRBJ1-2
clone_size: few
v_call: TRBV5-1

cdr3_aa: CASSLSVRSFNYGYTF
cdr3_nt: TGTGCCAGCAGCTTATCAGTCAGGTCCTTTAACTATGGCTACACCTTC
d_call: -
j_call: TRBJ1-2
clone_size: once
v_call: TRBV7-8

cdr3_aa: CSAIEGEDEQFF
cdr3_nt: TGCAGTGCTATTGAGGGGGAGGATGAGCAGTTCTTC
d_call: -
j_call: TRBJ2-1
clone_size: -
v_call: TRBV20-1

cdr3_aa: CAISPEGGAGGYTF
cdr3_nt: TGTGCCATCAGCCCGGAAGGGGGCGCAGGTGGCTACACCTTC
d_call: TRBD1
j_call: TRBJ1-2
clone_size: -
v_call: TRBV10-3

cdr3_aa: CASSLWAAGELFF
cdr3_nt: TGTGCCAGCAGCTTATGGGCAGCCGGGGAGCTGTTTTTT
d_call: -
j_call: TRBJ2-2
clone_size: -
v_call: TRBV7-9

cdr3_aa: CASSLGFIWQGAGGYTF
cdr3_nt: TGTGCCAGCAGCTTAGGGTTCATCTGGCAGGGGGCGGGTGGCTACACCTTC
d_call: TRBD1
j_call: TRBJ1-2
clone_size: -
v_call: TRBV11-2

cdr3_aa: CASSQGQGEETQYF
cdr3_nt: TGTGCCAGCAGCCAAGGACAGGGAGAAGAGACCCAGTACTTC
d_call: TRBD1
j_call: TRBJ2-5
clone_size: -
v_call: TRBV4-2

cdr3_aa: CASSLAFGVGGNTIYF
cdr3_nt: TGTGCCAGCAGCTTAGCGTTCGGGGTGGGAGGAAACACCATATATTTT
d_call: -
j_call: TRBJ1-3
clone_size: once
v_call: TRBV7-6

cdr3_aa: CASSRDRGFYEQYF
cdr3_nt: TGTGCCAGCAGCCGGGACAGGGGTTTCTACGAGCAGTACTTC
d_call: TRBD1
j_call: TRBJ2-7
clone_size: -
v_call: TRBV6-6

cdr3_aa: CASSIRLQSSYEQYF
cdr3_nt: TGTGCCAGCAGCATAAGACTGCAGAGCTCCTACGAGCAGTACTTC
d_call: -
j_call: TRBJ2-7
clone_size: -
v_call: TRBV7-2

cdr3_aa: CASSAGLAAYEQYF
cdr3_nt: TGTGCCAGCAGCGCCGGACTAGCGGCGTACGAGCAGTACTTC
d_call: TRBD2
j_call: TRBJ2-7
clone_size: -
v_call: TRBV9

cdr3_aa: CASSLIGGANTGELFF
cdr3_nt: TGTGCCAGCAGCTTAATAGGCGGGGCGAACACCGGGGAGCTGTTTTTT
d_call: -
j_call: TRBJ2-2
clone_size: -
v_call: TRBV7-3

cdr3_aa: CASSVGLADYEQYF
cdr3_nt: TGTGCCAGCAGCGTGGGACTAGCGGATTACGAGCAGTACTTC
d_call: TRBD2
j_call: TRBJ2-7
clone_size: -
v_call: TRBV5-4

cdr3_aa: CASSLLGGQPQHF
cdr3_nt: TGCGCCAGCAGCTTATTAGGCGGGCAGCCCCAGCATTTT
d_call: -
j_call: TRBJ1-5
clone_size: once
v_call: TRBV5-1

cdr3_aa: CAIKGGLETEAFF
cdr3_nt: TGTGCCATCAAAGGCGGCCTGGAGACTGAAGCTTTCTTT
d_call: -
j_call: TRBJ1-1
clone_size: few
v_call: TRBV10-3

cdr3_aa: CAISAATGNTEAFF
cdr3_nt: TGTGCCATCAGTGCGGCGACAGGGAACACTGAAGCTTTCTTT
d_call: -
j_call: TRBJ1-1
clone_size: -
v_call: TRBV10-3

cdr3_aa: CASSFRLSQPQHF
cdr3_nt: TGTGCCAGCAGCTTCAGGTTAAGTCAGCCCCAGCATTTT
d_call: -
j_call: TRBJ1-5
clone_size: -
v_call: TRBV7-2

cdr3_aa: CASSQGGGQNTEAFF
cdr3_nt: TGTGCCAGCAGCCAAGGGGGGGGCCAAAACACTGAAGCTTTCTTT
d_call: -
j_call: TRBJ1-1
clone_size: -
v_call: TRBV3-1/TRBV3-2

cdr3_aa: CASSLDPGGAREQYF
cdr3_nt: TGTGCCAGCAGCTTAGATCCGGGGGGCGCGAGGGAGCAGTACTTC
d_call: -
j_call: TRBJ2-7
clone_size: -
v_call: TRBV11-2

cdr3_aa: CASSAGLAGLQFF
cdr3_nt: TGTGCCAGCAGCGCCGGACTAGCGGGATTACAGTTCTTC
d_call: TRBD2
j_call: TRBJ2-1
clone_size: -
v_call: TRBV28

cdr3_aa: CASSIDRLAGGWGEQFF
cdr3_nt: TGTGCCAGTAGTATAGACCGGCTAGCGGGAGGCTGGGGTGAGCAGTTCTTC
d_call: TRBD2
j_call: TRBJ2-1
clone_size: -
v_call: TRBV19

cdr3_aa: CATSDLGGAGGYTF
cdr3_nt: TGTGCCACCAGTGATTTGGGTGGGGCAGGCGGCTACACCTTC
d_call: -
j_call: TRBJ1-2
clone_size: -
v_call: TRBV24-1

cdr3_aa: CASTRRGSDTQYF
cdr3_nt: TGTGCCAGCACCCGTAGGGGGTCAGATACGCAGTATTTT
d_call: -
j_call: TRBJ2-3
clone_size: -
v_call: TRBV12-3/TRBV12-4

cdr3_aa: CASSYNVQGKQYF
cdr3_nt: TGTGCCAGCAGTTATAACGTACAGGGGAAGCAGTACTTC
d_call: TRBD1
j_call: TRBJ2-7
clone_size: -
v_call: TRBV6-5

cdr3_aa: CASREQGADNSPLHF
cdr3_nt: TGCGCCAGCAGAGAACAGGGGGCCGATAATTCACCCCTCCACTTT
d_call: TRBD1
j_call: TRBJ1-6
clone_size: -
v_call: TRBV5-1

cdr3_aa: CASSQGSSSYEQYF
cdr3_nt: TGTGCCAGCAGCCAAGGGAGTAGCTCCTACGAGCAGTACTTC
d_call: -
j_call: TRBJ2-7
clone_size: few
v_call: TRBV7-9

cdr3_aa: CASSPLGGRNQPQHF
cdr3_nt: TGTGCCAGCAGTCCGCTCGGGGGGCGCAATCAGCCCCAGCATTTT
d_call: -
j_call: TRBJ1-5
clone_size: -
v_call: TRBV6-5

cdr3_aa: CASSWTSGSDTQYF
cdr3_nt: TGCGCCAGCAGCTGGACTAGCGGGTCAGATACGCAGTATTTT
d_call: TRBD2
j_call: TRBJ2-3
clone_size: once
v_call: TRBV5-1

cdr3_aa: CASSSHSGIKNEQFF
cdr3_nt: TGTGCCAGCAGTTCTCACAGCGGGATAAAGAATGAGCAGTTCTTC
d_call: TRBD2
j_call: TRBJ2-1
clone_size: -
v_call: TRBV28

cdr3_aa: CASSSRTGFEKLFF
cdr3_nt: TGTGCCAGCAGCTCACGGACAGGGTTTGAAAAACTGTTTTTT
d_call: TRBD1
j_call: TRBJ1-4
clone_size: -
v_call: TRBV11-2

cdr3_aa: CASSLVLAYNEQFF
cdr3_nt: TGCGCCAGCAGCTTGGTACTAGCCTACAATGAGCAGTTCTTC
d_call: -
j_call: TRBJ2-1
clone_size: once
v_call: TRBV5-1

cdr3_aa: CASSVTNIPWAGDNEQFF
cdr3_nt: TGTGCCAGCAGCGTAACAAACATTCCATGGGCGGGGGACAATGAGCAGTTCTTC
d_call: TRBD2
j_call: TRBJ2-1
clone_size: -
v_call: TRBV9

cdr3_aa: CASSSTGPKNIQYF
cdr3_nt: TGTGCCAGCAGTTCGACAGGGCCTAAAAACATTCAGTACTTC
d_call: TRBD1
j_call: TRBJ2-4
clone_size: -
v_call: TRBV27

cdr3_aa: CASSQSHSNQPQHF
cdr3_nt: TGTGCCAGCAGCCAAAGCCATAGTAATCAGCCCCAGCATTTT
d_call: -
j_call: TRBJ1-5
clone_size: -
v_call: TRBV14

cdr3_aa: CAWSVQDQQPQHF
cdr3_nt: TGTGCCTGGAGTGTACAGGACCAGCAGCCCCAGCATTTT
d_call: -
j_call: TRBJ1-5
clone_size: -
v_call: TRBV30

cdr3_aa: CASSSPGQGADYGYTF
cdr3_nt: TGTGCCAGCAGTTCCCCGGGACAGGGGGCGGACTATGGCTACACCTTC
d_call: TRBD1
j_call: TRBJ1-2
clone_size: -
v_call: TRBV28

cdr3_aa: CASSSKREKDYEQFF
cdr3_nt: TGTGCCAGCAGCTCCAAGCGGGAGAAAGACTATGAGCAGTTCTTC
d_call: TRBD2
j_call: TRBJ2-1
clone_size: -
v_call: TRBV5-7